A single TCR beta chain is shown here with its context. This sample stems from a study of blood T cell repertoires in COVID-19. V lost 3 bases and J 0 bases, leaving 11 bases between the germline ends. CDR1 and CDR2 (germline): MGHRA, YSYEKL. The CDR3 covers 15 residues. Original handling: Amplification of reference gene primers provided the estimated nucleated cell counts. TCRdb's copy holds only in-frame clones and misses some; the assay was immunoSEQ multiplex PCR. Clone size and V and J calls were adopted from that table, with D and trimming inferred from the DNA. The table lists a few hundred thousand clones, around 90% of them singletons.

Sequenced sample: peripheral blood. The sequence was obtained from a human donor in a cohort sampled during active COVID-19. The chain combines TRBV4-1 with TRBJ1-1; no reliable D call. CDR3 nucleotide sequence: TGCGCCAGCAGCCACCGTCCTATTATGAACACTGAAGCTTTCTTT. Its translation: CASSHRPIMNTEAFF.